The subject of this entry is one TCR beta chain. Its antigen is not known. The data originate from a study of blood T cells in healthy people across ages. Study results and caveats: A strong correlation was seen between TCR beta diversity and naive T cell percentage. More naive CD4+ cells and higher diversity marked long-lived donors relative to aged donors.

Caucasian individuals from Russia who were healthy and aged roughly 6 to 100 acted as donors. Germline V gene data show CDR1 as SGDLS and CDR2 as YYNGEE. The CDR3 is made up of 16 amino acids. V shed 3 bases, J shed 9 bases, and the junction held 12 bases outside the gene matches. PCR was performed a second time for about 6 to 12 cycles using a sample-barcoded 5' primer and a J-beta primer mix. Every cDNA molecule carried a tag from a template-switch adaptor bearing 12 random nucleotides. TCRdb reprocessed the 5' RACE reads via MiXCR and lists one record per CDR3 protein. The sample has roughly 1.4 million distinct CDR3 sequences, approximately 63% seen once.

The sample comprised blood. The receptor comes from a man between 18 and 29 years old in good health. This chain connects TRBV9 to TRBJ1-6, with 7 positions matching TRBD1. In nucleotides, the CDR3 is TGTGCCAGCAGCGCCCCGGTTTCAGGGGGGCCTTCACCCCTCCACTTT. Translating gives CASSAPVSGGPSPLHF.